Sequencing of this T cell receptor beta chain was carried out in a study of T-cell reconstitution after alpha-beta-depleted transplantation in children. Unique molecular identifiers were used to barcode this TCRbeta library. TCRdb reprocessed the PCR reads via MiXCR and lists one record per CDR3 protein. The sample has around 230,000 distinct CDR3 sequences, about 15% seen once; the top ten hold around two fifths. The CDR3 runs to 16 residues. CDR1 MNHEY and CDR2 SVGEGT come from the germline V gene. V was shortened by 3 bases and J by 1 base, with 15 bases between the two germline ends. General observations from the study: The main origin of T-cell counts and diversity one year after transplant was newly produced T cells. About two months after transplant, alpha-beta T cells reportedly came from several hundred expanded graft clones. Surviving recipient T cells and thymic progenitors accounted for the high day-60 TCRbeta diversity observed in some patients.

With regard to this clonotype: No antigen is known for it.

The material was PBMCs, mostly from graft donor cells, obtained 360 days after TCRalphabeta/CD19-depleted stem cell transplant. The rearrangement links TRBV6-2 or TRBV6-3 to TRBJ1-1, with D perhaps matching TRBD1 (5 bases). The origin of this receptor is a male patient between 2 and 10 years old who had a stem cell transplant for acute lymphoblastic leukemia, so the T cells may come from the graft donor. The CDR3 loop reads CASSYLPGRRNTEAFF. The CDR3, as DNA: TGTGCCAGCAGTTATCTCCCGGGACGGCGGAACACTGAAGCTTTCTTT.